The 13 T cell receptor beta chains below all came from one sample that was sequenced in a study of CD8+ T cells in alopecia areata. The treatment is: oral pan-JAK inhibitor, 5-10 mg twice daily. Extracted RNA was reverse transcribed, and the resulting cDNA served as sequencing template. Assay used: immunoSEQ multiplex PCR; TCRdb lists only in-frame clones, some missing. This table holds 110,000 to 150,000 clones, roughly 82% found once. The specimen comprised CD8+ T cells sorted from blood, sampled at week 4, from a patient treated with tofacitinib. Source of these receptors: a human donor with alopecia areata.

Turning to this clone: Other DNA sequences in the same sample also yield this CDR3. The chain joins TRBV4-3 to TRBJ2-6; no reliable D call. The ends were cut back, 1 base at V and 0 bases at J, with 4 bases in the middle. CDR1 and CDR2 from the germline V gene are LGHNA and YSLEER. This CDR3 spans 15 amino acids. The CDR3 sequence is CASSQVFSGANVLTF. The DNA of the CDR3 is TGCGCCAGCAGCCAAGTGTTCTCTGGGGCCAACGTCCTGACTTTC.

The V gene is TRBV14, the J gene TRBJ2-7; possibly TRBD2 for D (6 bases). Trimming took off 3 bases at V and 2 bases at J, with 8 bases between the two ends. The CDR3 extends over 13 amino acids. The germline V gene encodes CDR1 SGHDN and CDR2 FVKESK. The CDR3 DNA is TGTGCCAGCAGCCAGGGACTTCCCTACGAGCAGTACTTC. Its protein is CASSQGLPYEQYF.

The rearrangement links TRBV6-4 to TRBJ1-1; D possibly corresponds to TRBD1 (5 bases). The CDR3 loop spans 15 amino acids. From germline, CDR1 is MRHNA and CDR2 SNTAGT. V was trimmed by 3 bases and J by 12 bases, leaving 23 bases between them. CDR3 bases: TGTGCCAGCAGTGAATTTGGGGACCCGAAAACAGACACTTTCTTT. Translation gives CASSEFGDPKTDTFF.

This chain connects TRBV29-1 to TRBJ1-2, with 8 bases aligning to TRBD1. The germline gives CDR1 SQVTM, CDR2 ANQGSEA. This CDR3 is 15 amino acids long. With 0 bases clipped from V and 7 bases from J, the junction kept 10 bases outside the gene matches. The CDR3 loop reads CSVEDGGQAGRGYTF. Written as DNA, the CDR3 is TGCAGCGTTGAAGATGGGGGACAGGCGGGGCGTGGCTACACCTTC.

The genes are TRBV13 and TRBJ1-1, with D unclear. The CDR3 contains 14 residues. CDR1 PRHDT and CDR2 FYEKMQ come from the germline V gene (reference sequence). V was shortened by 1 base and J by 8 bases, with 14 bases between the two germline ends. Here the CDR3 reads CASSLEDREDEAFF. Here the CDR3 DNA reads TGTGCCAGCAGCTTAGAGGACCGAGAGGACGAAGCTTTCTTT.

The V gene is TRBV7-2, the J gene TRBJ2-2, with no clear D. This CDR3 comprises 18 residues. V gave up 6 bases and J gave up 2 bases, with 22 bases separating them. The germline V gene encodes CDR1 SGHTA and CDR2 FQGNSA. CDR3 in amino acids: CASSKKGYPGPNTGELFF. The CDR3 nucleotides are TGTGCCAGCAGTAAAAAGGGTTATCCAGGCCCTAACACCGGGGAGCTGTTTTTT.

V is TRBV7-2 and J is TRBJ1-3; D possibly corresponds to TRBD1 (5 bases). Germline V gene lookup returns CDR1 SGHTA and CDR2 FQGNSA. The CDR3 spans 15 residues. Trimming stripped 4 bases from V and 0 bases from J, with 10 bases between. DNA for the CDR3: TGTGCCAGCAGCTCAACAGGATCCTCTGGAAACACCATATATTTT. It translates to CASSSTGSSGNTIYF. The entire variable domain, with the rest obtained from reference TRBV7-2 and TRBJ1-3, is as follows: GAGVSQSPSNKVTEKGKDVELRCDPISGHTALYWYRQSLGQGLEFLIYFQGNSAPDKSGLPSDRFSAERTGGSVSTLTIQRTQQEDSAVYLCASSSTGSSGNTIYFGEGSWLTVV.

The chain combines TRBV29-1 with TRBJ2-1; no firm D call. CDR1 SQVTM and CDR2 ANQGSEA come from the germline V gene. The CDR3 contains 11 residues. V shed 2 bases and J shed 7 bases, with 6 bases lying between them. In nucleotides, the CDR3 is TGCAGCGTTGAAATGGCGAATGAGCAGTTCTTC. Protein product: CSVEMANEQFF.

The rearrangement links TRBV2 to TRBJ2-7, with TRBD1 identical over 8 bases. The V gene end was trimmed by 0 bases and the J gene end by 1 base; junction bases not matched to a gene: 5. There are 16 residues in the CDR3. CDR1 is SNHLY and CDR2 is FYNNEI in the germline V gene. CDR3 amino acids: CASSEAERTGSYEQYF. The CDR3, as DNA: TGTGCCAGCAGTGAAGCCGAGAGGACAGGGTCCTACGAGCAGTACTTC.

This chain joins TRBV27 and TRBJ2-6, with TRBD1 matching over 9 bases. The trim removed 6 bases at V and 2 bases at J, leaving 5 bases unmatched. Germline V gene sequence: CDR1 MNHEY, CDR2 SMNVEV (reference sequence). The CDR3 totals 16 residues. CDR3 residues: CASRITGGAGANVLTF. As DNA, the CDR3 is TGTGCCAGCAGGATCACAGGGGGCGCTGGGGCCAACGTCCTGACTTTC.

The chain joins TRBV28 to TRBJ1-2; tentative D call: TRBD1 (6 bases). V gave up 2 bases and J gave up 3 bases, with 7 bases separating them. CDR3 size: 13 residues. Looked up from germline, CDR1 is MDHEN and CDR2 is SYDVKM. The CDR3 here is CASSLGGHYGYTF. DNA for the CDR3: TGTGCCAGCAGTTTAGGGGGGCACTATGGCTACACCTTC.

The chain joins TRBV27 to TRBJ1-4; a possible D gene is TRBD1 (5 bases). The CDR3 totals 14 residues. V gave up 8 bases and J gave up 6 bases, with 16 bases separating them. Per the germline V gene, CDR1 is MNHEY and CDR2 is SMNVEV (reference sequence). This CDR3 reads CASRGYRRDEKLFF. The CDR3 nucleotides read TGTGCCAGCCGGGGCTATAGAAGGGATGAAAAACTGTTTTTT.

The rearrangement uses TRBV27 and TRBJ2-3; 7 bases are shared with TRBD1. The CDR3 spans 14 residues. Germline assignment: CDR1 MNHEY and CDR2 SMNVEV (reference sequence). V shed 7 bases and J 1 base; nucleotides not matched to a gene: 5. The CDR3 sequence: CASKRQGGTDTQYF. CDR3 coding DNA: TGTGCCAGCAAACGACAGGGAGGCACAGATACGCAGTATTTT.